Shown below are 29 T cell receptor beta chains from a single sample sequenced in a study of T cells in Graves' hyperthyroidism and ophthalmopathy. Amplified TCR beta CDR3 regions came from RNA transcripts. First-round RT-PCR of the TCR CDR3 relied on the HTBI primer set. TCRdb redid the calling of the multiplex PCR reads with MiXCR, one entry per CDR3 protein. The data show 550,000 to 650,000 distinct CDR3 sequences, roughly 13% seen once. The sequencing input was blood. The receptor set was obtained from a woman aged 30 to 39 with Graves' hyperthyroidism that later progressed to Graves' ophthalmopathy.

This clonotype was observed many times. The junction differs from germline at one of its ends, possibly a read error. The rearrangement joins TRBV2 to TRBJ1-2; 10 bases agree with TRBD1. Germline CDR1 reads SNHLY; CDR2 reads FYNNEI. The CDR3 is 12 residues long. CDR3 nucleotide sequence: TGTGCCAGCACCCCGGGACAGGGGAAACGGGCCTTC. Translated: CASTPGQGKRAF.

The sample holds a few counts of this clonotype. The chain recombines TRBV11-3 with TRBJ2-5; the D gene could be TRBD1 or TRBD2 (5 bases each). CDR3 length: 17 amino acids. Germline assignment: CDR1 SGHNT and CDR2 YENEEA. V gave up 5 bases and J gave up 5 bases, with 24 bases separating them. CDR3 sequence (DNA): TGTGCCAGCAGCCGGGACCCTCCCTCTAAGGTCGGGGAGACCCAGTACTTC. Translating gives CASSRDPPSKVGETQYF.

This clonotype was detected only a few times. The genes are TRBV30 and TRBJ2-2; D may be TRBD2 (5 bases). This CDR3 has 11 amino acids. Trimming took 4 bases from V and 10 from J, leaving 10 bases between them. Germline lookup yields CDR1 GTSNPN and CDR2 SVGIG (reference sequence). CDR3: CAWTEGPELFF. In DNA, the CDR3 is TGTGCCTGGACTGAGGGCCCGGAGCTGTTTTTT.

This clonotype was found many times. The V gene is TRBV7-9, the J gene TRBJ2-3; the D gene could be TRBD1 or TRBD2 (5 bases each). Germline V gives CDR1 SEHNR, CDR2 FQNEAQ (reference sequence). V shed 1 base and J shed 6 bases, with 11 bases lying between them. The CDR3 is 14 amino acids. The CDR3 spells CASSLDFGADTQYF. DNA of the CDR3: TGTGCCAGCAGCTTAGATTTCGGGGCTGATACGCAGTATTTT.

The chain recombines TRBV20-1 with TRBJ1-1, with D perhaps matching TRBD1 (5 bases). Germline loops: CDR1 DFQATT, CDR2 SNEGSKA (reference sequence). The CDR3 spans 13 residues. V dropped 6 bases and J dropped 1 base, with 12 bases sitting between them. The CDR3 DNA reads as TGCAGTGCAGAGACAGTGAAGAACACTGAAGCTTTCTTT. Translating it yields CSAETVKNTEAFF.

This clonotype was counted only a few times. This chain connects TRBV5-1 to TRBJ1-5; perhaps TRBD1 as D (5 bases). V lost 9 bases and J 1 base, leaving 20 bases between the germline ends. Germline loops: CDR1 SGHRS, CDR2 YFSETQ. This CDR3 has 16 amino acids. The CDR3 DNA sequence: TGCGCCAAGTTCACCCTGGCCACAGGCAGCAATCAGCCCCAGCATTTT. Translating it yields CAKFTLATGSNQPQHF.

This clonotype was detected many times. This sequence joins TRBV6-1 and TRBJ1-3; a possible D gene is TRBD1 (5 bases). Germline loops: CDR1 MNHNS, CDR2 SASEGT. This CDR3 is built from 13 residues. Trimming removed 5 bases at V and 3 bases at J, with 8 bases between. The CDR3 loop is CASSSGLGNTIYF. Here the CDR3 DNA reads TGTGCCAGCAGTTCGGGACTTGGAAACACCATATATTTT.

This clonotype was recorded at least ten times. V gene TRBV29-1 combines with J gene TRBJ2-2; TRBD1 might be the D (5 bases). The CDR3 sequence is 12 residues long. Trimming took 7 bases from V and 4 from J, leaving 10 bases between them. The germline V gene encodes CDR1 SQVTM and CDR2 ANQGSEA. The CDR3 loop is CSATRATGELFF. The CDR3 DNA follows: TGCAGCGCGACCAGGGCCACCGGGGAGCTGTTTTTT.

This clonotype has only a few counts. The rearrangement links TRBV3-1 to TRBJ2-2, with D unresolved. Per the germline V gene, CDR1 is LGHDT and CDR2 is YNNKEL (reference sequence). V was trimmed by 0 bases and J by 2 bases, leaving 7 bases between them. The length of the CDR3 is 15 residues. CDR3 in DNA: TGTGCCAGCAGCCAAGATACTGTTAACACCGGGGAGCTGTTTTTT. Amino acid sequence: CASSQDTVNTGELFF.

In its sample, this clonotype was seen a few times. The rearrangement links TRBV28 to TRBJ2-7; 10 nucleotides match TRBD1. With V trimmed by 10 bases and J by 3 bases, 12 bases remained unmatched. The CDR3 has 15 residues. In germline, CDR1 is MDHEN, CDR2 SYDVKM. CDR3 sequence: CATNLGQGGFYEQYF. DNA of the CDR3: TGTGCCACCAATCTCGGACAGGGGGGGTTCTACGAGCAGTACTTC. Based on the CDR3 plus reference TRBV28 and TRBJ2-7, the full variable domain is DVKVTQSSRYLVKRTGEKVFLECVQDMDHENMFWYRQDPGLGLRLIYFSYDVKMKEKGDIPEGYSVSREKKERFSLILESASTNQTSMYLCATNLGQGGFYEQYFGPGTRLTVT.

This clonotype was recorded a few times. The J gene is TRBJ2-5, the V gene TRBV20-1; perhaps TRBD1 as D (5 bases). CDR3 length equals 15 residues. Trimming took 0 bases from V and 2 from J, leaving 13 bases between them. Germline V CDR1 and CDR2: DFQATT, SNEGSKA (reference sequence). The CDR3 loop is CSARDPTRAQETQYF. CDR3 bases: TGCAGTGCTAGAGATCCCACCAGGGCGCAAGAGACCCAGTACTTC.

The genes are TRBV5-4 and TRBJ2-1; the D gene could be TRBD1 or TRBD2 (5 bases each). The V end lost 3 bases, the J end lost 5 bases, and 15 bases lay between the germline ends. The germline gives CDR1 SGHNT, CDR2 YYREEE (reference sequence). The CDR3 length is 15 residues. The CDR3 spells CASSSRDQYHNEQFF. CDR3 coding DNA: TGTGCCAGCAGCTCCCGGGACCAATACCACAATGAGCAGTTCTTC.

This clonotype has ten or more counts. CDR3 bases: TGTGCCAGCAGCCACGGCGGGAAGGGGCCCACAGATACGCAGTATTTT. Protein sequence: CASSHGGKGPTDTQYF. The chain employs TRBV9 and TRBJ2-3; D might be TRBD2 (6 bases). CDR1 is SGDLS, CDR2 YYNGEE, per germline. CDR3 length equals 16 residues. Trimming shortened V by 4 bases and J by 2 bases, and 17 bases separated the two germline ends.

This chain links TRBV2 with TRBJ2-5, with 13 bases identical to TRBD2. This CDR3 has 17 amino acids. The germline V gene has CDR1 SNHLY and CDR2 FYNNEI. With V trimmed by 5 bases and J by 5 bases, 11 bases remained unmatched. CDR3 sequence: CASSFSKLAGGLETQYF. As DNA, the CDR3 is TGTGCCAGCAGTTTCTCAAAACTAGCGGGAGGGTTGGAGACCCAGTACTTC.

This clonotype was seen at least ten times. The chain has TRBV28 and TRBJ1-2; D remains ambiguous. The ends were cut back, 5 bases at V and 8 bases at J, with 15 bases in the middle. The CDR3 runs 13 residues. Per germline, CDR1 MDHEN and CDR2 SYDVKM. The CDR3 here is CASSPRLGWGYTF. CDR3 DNA: TGTGCCAGCAGTCCGCGATTGGGCTGGGGCTACACCTTC.

The chain employs TRBV18 and TRBJ2-5, with TRBD2 as a possible D gene (6 bases). This CDR3 region has 15 residues. Germline-derived CDR1 and CDR2 are KGHSH and LQKENI. Trimming pared 0 bases from V and 5 bases from J, leaving 13 bases between. The CDR3 DNA sequence: TGTGCCAGCTCACCACCGGCCGGGAGCGGGGAGACCCAGTACTTC. Protein product: CASSPPAGSGETQYF.

This clonotype was recorded a few times. The chain has TRBV5-1 and TRBJ1-2; D is ambiguous. The CDR3 length is 13 residues. V was cut by 10 bases and J by 4 bases, with 17 bases left in between. Germline V gene lookup returns CDR1 SGHRS and CDR2 YFSETQ. CDR3 DNA sequence: TGCGCCGGCATTCCCAACGGACTCTATGGCTACACCTTC. Encoded protein: CAGIPNGLYGYTF.

In this sample, this clonotype turned up many times. The rearrangement joins TRBV19 to TRBJ2-7, with 11 bases aligning to TRBD2. CDR1 and CDR2 from the germline V gene are LNHDA and SQIVND (reference sequence). The J segment lost 5 bases and the V segment lost 3 bases, leaving 6 bases of the junction unmatched. This CDR3 contains 15 residues. CDR3 in amino acids: CASSITSGRENEQYF. The CDR3 DNA reads TGTGCCAGTAGTATCACTAGCGGGAGAGAAAACGAGCAGTACTTC.

V and J are TRBV7-9 and TRBJ2-7, with 9 positions matching TRBD2. The CDR3 has 15 residues. Germline CDR1 is SEHNR and CDR2 is FQNEAQ (reference sequence). The trim removed 5 bases at V and 2 bases at J, leaving 7 bases unmatched. The CDR3 sequence: CASSLPSGGTYEQYF. The CDR3 coding sequence is TGTGCCAGCAGCCTCCCCAGCGGGGGGACCTACGAGCAGTACTTC.

This sequence joins TRBV30 and TRBJ2-5, with D uncertain. The germline V gene has CDR1 GTSNPN and CDR2 SVGIG (reference sequence). CDR3 length: 14 residues. V gave up 0 bases and J gave up 1 base, with 9 bases separating them. The CDR3 nucleotides are TGTGCCTGGAGTGTTCAGGATGTCCAAGAGACCCAGTACTTC. This gives the protein CAWSVQDVQETQYF.

This clonotype was counted many times. The chain recombines TRBV20-1 with TRBJ2-1; TRBD2 aligns across 8 bases. Germline-derived CDR1 and CDR2 are DFQATT and SNEGSKA (reference sequence). This CDR3 comprises 13 residues. V was pared by 3 bases and J by 8 bases, with 6 bases of the junction left unmatched. The CDR3 protein is CSASGRAWDEQFF. DNA for the CDR3: TGCAGTGCTAGCGGGAGGGCTTGGGATGAGCAGTTCTTC.

This clonotype was observed a handful of times. Sequence at one end of the junction differs from germline and may be a read error. The chain has TRBV7-2 and TRBJ2-6; D is unresolved. Germline CDR1 and CDR2: SGHTA and FQGNSA. The CDR3 is 15 residues long. CDR3 sequence: CASGLDGSGANVLTF. The CDR3 DNA reads TGTGCCAGCGGCTTAGACGGGTCCGGGGCCAACGTCCTGACTTTC.

As concerns this clonotype: This sequence may be a read error, since a much larger clone differs from it by one base. CDR3 sequence (DNA): TGTGCCAGCAGCTTAGCGGGGGGGTCCCAGCAGTACTTC. Protein: CASSLAGGSQQYF. The J gene is TRBJ2-7, the V gene TRBV7-3, with 9 bases lining up with TRBD2. This CDR3 has 13 residues. Germline CDR1 reads SGHTA; CDR2 reads FQGTGA. Unmatched junction bases numbered 4, after V lost 2 bases and J lost 8 bases. The variable domain in full, completed from reference TRBV7-3 and TRBJ2-7, reads GAGVSQTPSNKVTEKGKYVELRCDPISGHTALYWYRQSLGQGPEFLIYFQGTGAADDSGLPNDRFFAVRPEGSVSTLKIQRTERGDSAVYLCASSLAGGSQQYFGPGTRLTVT.

This clonotype was recorded at least ten times. The chain uses TRBV5-1 and TRBJ2-7, with 8 bases matching TRBD2. Trimming cost V 4 bases and J 0 bases; bases outside gene matches: 3. The CDR3 runs 14 residues. Germline loops: CDR1 SGHRS, CDR2 YFSETQ. CDR3 sequence: CASSTLAGSYEQYF. CDR3 nucleotide sequence: TGCGCCAGCAGCACCCTAGCGGGCTCCTACGAGCAGTACTTC.

This clonotype showed up many times. The rearrangement joins TRBV6-1 to TRBJ1-5, with D unresolved. V dropped 6 bases and J dropped 0 bases, with 3 bases sitting between them. The CDR3 consists of 12 residues. Germline V gives CDR1 MNHNS, CDR2 SASEGT. The CDR3 is CASRNSNQPQHF. The CDR3 nucleotides read TGTGCCAGCAGGAATAGCAATCAGCCCCAGCATTTT.

This clonotype was seen a handful of times. The chain has TRBV9 and TRBJ2-3; D unresolved. Trimming left V 4 bases short and J 2 bases short, with 11 bases between. CDR1 SGDLS and CDR2 YYNGEE come from the germline V gene. The CDR3 covers 14 residues. Written as DNA, the CDR3 is TGTGCCAGCAGCCCTCAGGCACTCACAGATACGCAGTATTTT. As protein: CASSPQALTDTQYF.

This clonotype was recorded many times. The CDR3 is CASSTLTGTGNYGYTF. The DNA of the CDR3 is TGTGCCAGCAGTACCCTGACAGGGACGGGAAACTATGGCTACACCTTC. This chain connects TRBV28 to TRBJ1-2; 7 bases are a match to TRBD1. The V segment lost 5 bases and the J segment 2 bases; nucleotides outside the gene matches: 11. Germline V lookup: CDR1 MDHEN, CDR2 SYDVKM. CDR3 size: 16 residues.

The rearrangement joins TRBV7-2 to TRBJ2-7; D is perhaps TRBD1 (5 bases). Germline V gene data show CDR1 as SGHTA and CDR2 as FQGNSA. Trimming left V 3 bases short and J 8 bases short, with 11 bases between. The CDR3 covers 12 residues. CDR3 amino acids: CASSLGQDQQYF. CDR3 nucleotide sequence: TGTGCCAGCAGCTTGGGGCAGGATCAGCAGTACTTC.

This clonotype has a count of ten or more. The rearrangement uses TRBV2 and TRBJ1-5, with a tentative D call TRBD1 (5 bases). V was trimmed by 2 bases and J by 3 bases, leaving 17 bases between them. CDR3 length: 17 residues. From germline, CDR1 is SNHLY and CDR2 FYNNEI. CDR3 sequence (DNA): TGTGCCAGCAGTGAACCCGCGACAGTCTCCTTCAATCAGCCCCAGCATTTT. Translation: CASSEPATVSFNQPQHF.